The present T cell receptor (beta chain) was sequenced within a study of blood T cell repertoires in COVID-19. Study-wide background: T cells, B-cell-depleted T cells, or PBMCs supplied cDNA or gDNA.

CDR1 is MDHEN, CDR2 SYDVKM, per germline. The CDR3 has 22 amino acids. The V segment lost 1 base and the J segment 0 bases; nucleotides outside the gene matches: 18. The method was immunoSEQ multiplex PCR; TCRdb's version includes in-frame clones alone and lacks a portion of them. This table holds some 180,000 clones, just over 90% found once. Sequences were obtained from peripheral blood. The clonotype originates from a man younger than 35 with COVID-19, enrolled during active disease. J is TRBJ2-6 and V is TRBV28; 7 bases align to TRBD1. CDR3 residues: CASSLYWIVSGTVASGANVLTF. CDR3 coding DNA: TGTGCCAGCAGTTTATATTGGATTGTGTCGGGGACAGTGGCCTCTGGGGCCAACGTCCTGACTTTC.